This T cell receptor (beta chain) was obtained from a study of siplizumab effects on memory and regulatory T cells. Profiling relied on immunoSEQ multiplex PCR, and the TCRdb table lists in-frame clones only, not all of them. Of about 100,000 clones in the sample, more than 85% were seen once. There are 15 residues in the CDR3. Per the germline V gene, CDR1 is SGHRS and CDR2 is YFSETQ. Trimming cost V 1 base and J 8 bases; bases outside gene matches: 7. This clonotype was sampled from a human donor in good health. The chain employs TRBV5-1 and TRBJ2-3; TRBD2 matches at 10 bases. The specimen was CD4+ T cells sorted from blood. CDR3 region: CASSLSSGSEGTQYF. CDR3 DNA sequence: TGCGCCAGCAGCTTGTCTAGCGGGAGTGAGGGTACGCAGTATTTT.